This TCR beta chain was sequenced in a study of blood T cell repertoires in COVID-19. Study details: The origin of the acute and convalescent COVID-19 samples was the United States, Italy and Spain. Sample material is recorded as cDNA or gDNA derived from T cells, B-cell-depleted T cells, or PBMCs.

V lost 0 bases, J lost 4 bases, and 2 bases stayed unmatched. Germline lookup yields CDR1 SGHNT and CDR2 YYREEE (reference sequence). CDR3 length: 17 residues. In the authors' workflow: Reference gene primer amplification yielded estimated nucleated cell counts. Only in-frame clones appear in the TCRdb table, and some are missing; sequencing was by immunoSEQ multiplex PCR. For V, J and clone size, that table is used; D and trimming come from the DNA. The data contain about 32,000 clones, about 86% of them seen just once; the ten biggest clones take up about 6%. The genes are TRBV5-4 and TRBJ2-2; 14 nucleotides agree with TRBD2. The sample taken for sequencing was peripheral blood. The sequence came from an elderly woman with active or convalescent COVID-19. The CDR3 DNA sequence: TGTGCCAGCAGCTTGGGTGGACTAGCGGGGGGCACCGGGGAGCTGTTTTTT. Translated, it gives CASSLGGLAGGTGELFF.